The next 17 T cell receptor beta chains were all read from a single sample in a study of vaccination and CD4 T cells after COVID-19. Treatment described: approximately 9-day PBMC culture with coronavirus spike peptide pools or control peptides (ViraFEST assay). No antigens are known for them. Once obtained from cultured CD4+ T cells, the DNA was sequenced using the Oncomine TCR Beta short-read assay. One entry per CDR3 protein results from TCRdb running MiXCR on the PCR reads. The sample yields about 14,000 distinct CDR3 sequences, about 46% seen once. Sequencing was carried out using cultured CD4+ T cells from blood. The receptor set was obtained from a human donor with COVID-19.

The V call is TRBV11-3, the J call TRBJ2-1; the D gene could be TRBD1 or TRBD2 (5 bases each). This CDR3 contains 17 residues. Between the trimmed V and J ends, which lost 1 base and 0 bases, there was a span of 13 bases. Looked up from germline, CDR1 is SGHNT and CDR2 is YENEEA. The CDR3, as DNA: TGTGCCAGCAGCTTAGGTGTAGCAGGGAGCTCCTACAATGAGCAGTTCTTC. Its protein product is CASSLGVAGSSYNEQFF.

This rearrangement joins TRBV7-9 to TRBJ1-4; possible D gene TRBD1, 6 bases. The V end was cut by 1 base, the J end by 6 bases, with 12 bases between. This CDR3 comprises 15 residues. CDR1 and CDR2 from the germline V gene are SEHNR and FQNEAQ (reference sequence). The CDR3 DNA reads as TGTGCCAGCAGCTTAGGTACGGGGGCCGATGAAAAACTGTTTTTT. Translated: CASSLGTGADEKLFF. Together with reference TRBV7-9 and TRBJ1-4, the CDR3 gives the full variable domain: DTGVSQNPRHKITKRGQNVTFRCDPISEHNRLYWYRQTLGQGPEFLTYFQNEAQLEKSRLLSDRFSAERPKGSFSTLEIQRTEQGDSAMYLCASSLGTGADEKLFFGSGTQLSVL.

This clonotype was seen a handful of times. This sequence joins TRBV10-3 and TRBJ2-2; TRBD1 matches 9 bases. This CDR3 has 15 residues. Germline V gene data show CDR1 as ENHRY and CDR2 as SYGVKD. V lost 10 bases to trimming and J lost 5 bases; unmatched junction nucleotides: 11. The CDR3 reads CATQPGQGQTGELFF. CDR3 coding DNA: TGTGCCACTCAACCGGGACAGGGTCAGACCGGGGAGCTGTTTTTT.

The chain recombines TRBV19 with TRBJ2-6; a possible D gene is TRBD1 (6 bases). The CDR3 length is 15 residues. In germline, CDR1 is LNHDA, CDR2 SQIVND (reference sequence). V dropped 3 bases and J dropped 4 bases, with 10 bases sitting between them. The CDR3 coding sequence is TGTGCCAGTAGTATGGGACATTCGGGGGCCAACGTCCTGACTTTC. Encoded protein: CASSMGHSGANVLTF.

A few counts support this clonotype. The chain uses TRBV20-1 and TRBJ1-6; tentatively, D is TRBD1 (6 bases). CDR1 DFQATT and CDR2 SNEGSKA come from the germline V gene (reference sequence). This CDR3 has 14 amino acids. Trimming pared 1 base from V and 7 bases from J, leaving 11 bases between. DNA for the CDR3: TGCAGTGCTAGAGTGGGGGCGGGGAATTCACCCCTCCACTTT. Amino acids: CSARVGAGNSPLHF.

This clonotype was counted a few times. The chain's CDR3 is CASSPRQGNVNQPQHF. CDR3 coding DNA: TGTGCCAGCAGTCCAAGACAGGGGAATGTCAATCAGCCCCAGCATTTT. This sequence joins TRBV27 and TRBJ1-5; 8 bases fit TRBD1. Germline-derived CDR1 and CDR2 are MNHEY and SMNVEV (reference sequence). This CDR3 has 16 amino acids. The V and J ends lost 5 bases and 3 bases, in that order; junction bases with no gene match: 9.

This clonotype has just a few counts. One junction end disagrees with the germline gene, perhaps due to a read error. V usage is TRBV28 and J usage is TRBJ1-1, with D perhaps TRBD1 (6 bases). CDR3 size: 12 residues. From germline, CDR1 is MDHEN and CDR2 SYDVKM. CDR3: CASSSVGAEIIF. The CDR3 nucleotides are TGTGCCAGCAGTTCCGTGGGGGCAGAAATAATATTT. The whole variable domain, filled in from reference TRBV28 and TRBJ1-1, reads DVKVTQSSRYLVKRTGEKVFLECVQDMDHENMFWYRQDPGLGLRLIYFSYDVKMKEKGDIPEGYSVSREKKERFSLILESASTNQTSMYLCASSSVGAEIIFGQGTRLTVV.

V and J are TRBV20-1 and TRBJ1-4; no clear D. Trimming left V 0 bases short and J 0 bases short, with 11 bases between. The CDR3 sequence is 16 residues long. Per germline, CDR1 DFQATT and CDR2 SNEGSKA (reference sequence). The CDR3 spells CSARDLISATNEKLFF. In nucleotides, the CDR3 is TGCAGTGCTAGAGATCTCATCTCAGCAACTAATGAAAAACTGTTTTTT.

This clonotype has only a few counts. This chain connects TRBV19 to TRBJ1-5, with 8 bases aligning to TRBD1. CDR1 is LNHDA, CDR2 SQIVND, per germline (reference sequence). This CDR3 is 15 amino acids long. V was pared by 2 bases and J by 2 bases, with 2 bases of the junction left unmatched. This chain's CDR3 is CASSIQGAGNQPQHF. Here the CDR3 DNA reads TGTGCCAGTAGTATACAGGGGGCTGGCAATCAGCCCCAGCATTTT.

The chain uses TRBV18 and TRBJ2-5; D is possibly TRBD1 (6 bases). Germline V lookup: CDR1 KGHSH, CDR2 LQKENI. The ends were cut back, 2 bases at V and 4 bases at J, with 17 bases in the middle. The CDR3 consists of 16 residues. The CDR3 protein is CASSPGAGAQRETQYF. The DNA of the CDR3 is TGTGCCAGCTCACCAGGGGCAGGGGCCCAAAGAGAGACCCAGTACTTC.

Turning to this clonotype: At one end, the junction sequence differs from germline, possibly due to a read error. The chain employs TRBV12-3 or TRBV12-4 and TRBJ2-5; the match to TRBD1 covers 8 bases. The CDR3 loop spans 15 amino acids. Written as DNA, the CDR3 is TGCGCCAGCAGCCCCTTCGACAGGGGCCAAGAGACCCAGTACTTC. As protein: CASSPFDRGQETQYF.

This clonotype showed up just a few times. The genes are TRBV20-1 and TRBJ2-5; no clear D. The germline V gene encodes CDR1 DFQATT and CDR2 SNEGSKA (reference sequence). This CDR3 region has 14 residues. V was trimmed by 6 bases and J by 1 base, leaving 15 bases between them. The CDR3 DNA is TGCAGTGCCCCCGGAAAGGGATTCCAAGAGACCCAGTACTTC. The encoded protein is CSAPGKGFQETQYF.

This clonotype was seen only a few times. The CDR3 reads CSASVQGGPNYGYTF. Here the CDR3 DNA reads TGCAGTGCAAGCGTACAGGGGGGACCTAACTATGGCTACACCTTC. This chain connects TRBV20-1 to TRBJ1-2, with 8 nucleotides matching TRBD1. This CDR3 is built from 15 residues. V lost 6 bases to trimming and J lost 0 bases; unmatched junction nucleotides: 9. CDR1 DFQATT and CDR2 SNEGSKA come from the germline V gene (reference sequence).

This sequence joins TRBV6-2 or TRBV6-3 and TRBJ2-1; no firm D call. V lost 5 bases, J lost 5 bases, and 7 bases lay in between. This CDR3 is 12 amino acids long. The germline gives CDR1 MNHEY, CDR2 SVGEGT. As DNA, the CDR3 is TGTGCCAGCAGTCCGGTCCACAATGAGCAGTTCTTC. Residues: CASSPVHNEQFF.

There are a few counts of this clonotype. This chain connects TRBV4-2 to TRBJ1-2; D not resolved. The V gene's germline CDR1 is LGHNA and CDR2 YNFKEQ. This CDR3 has 15 residues. The V and J ends lost 0 bases and 13 bases respectively, with 21 bases between them. This CDR3 reads CASSQDLVGRSSPTF. Written as DNA, the CDR3 is TGTGCCAGCAGCCAAGACCTTGTGGGAAGGTCTTCCCCCACCTTC.

This clonotype was found a few times. The V gene is TRBV30, the J gene TRBJ1-1; no reliable D call. Per germline, CDR1 GTSNPN and CDR2 SVGIG (reference sequence). V was shortened by 0 bases and J by 2 bases, with 7 bases between the two germline ends. The CDR3 spans 13 residues. DNA of the CDR3: TGTGCCTGGAGTGTAGCACCCAACACTGAAGCTTTCTTT. Translation: CAWSVAPNTEAFF.

The chain recombines TRBV27 with TRBJ1-1; D gene uncertain. V was trimmed by 4 bases and J by 0 bases, leaving 9 bases between them. Germline CDR1 reads MNHEY; CDR2 reads SMNVEV (reference sequence). The length of the CDR3 is 14 residues. In nucleotides, the CDR3 is TGTGCCAGCAGTTCCCCAAACATGAACACTGAAGCTTTCTTT. This translates into CASSSPNMNTEAFF.